These 15 T cell receptor beta chains originate from one sample sequenced in a study of blood T cell repertoires in COVID-19 (dated by TCRdb to the early 2020s). Libraries were constructed by the immunoSEQ multiplex PCR assay. Imported from immuneACCESS, the table was reduced by TCRdb to in-frame sequences with V and J called. These copies leave out some clones; in studies compared against another copy, an unresolved V gene accounts for under half, and the cause of the remainder is not known. In this sample the table shows about 100,000 clones, 80% to 90% of which occur a single time. Clones ranked in the top ten supply 2% to 3% of the sample. The sequencing input was PBMCs or T cells enriched from blood (not recorded which). The receptors come from a woman between 45 and 60 years old who had recovered from COVID-19.

The V gene is TRBV7-3, the J gene TRBJ2-7; 10 bases align to TRBD2. Looked up from germline, CDR1 is SGHTA and CDR2 is FQGTGA. The CDR3 totals 15 residues. The V gene end was trimmed by 1 base and the J gene end by 6 bases; junction bases not matched to a gene: 6. The CDR3 region is CASSLSPSGSSEQYF. In nucleotides, the CDR3 is TGTGCCAGCAGCTTAAGTCCTAGCGGGAGTAGCGAGCAGTACTTC.

The CDR3 bases are TGTGCCAGCAGCTTGAGCTTGTCGACTAGCGGGAGAGCCTACGAGCAGTACTTC. Translating it yields CASSLSLSTSGRAYEQYF. The chain links TRBV5-4 to TRBJ2-7; TRBD2 agrees at 12 bases. There are 18 residues in the CDR3. In germline, CDR1 is SGHNT, CDR2 YYREEE (reference sequence). Losses at the gene ends were 1 base for V and 2 bases for J; bases not matched to a gene: 10.

The V gene is TRBV19, the J gene TRBJ2-3; 10 bases align to TRBD2. The germline V gene encodes CDR1 LNHDA and CDR2 SQIVND (reference sequence). V was pared by 8 bases and J by 6 bases, with 5 bases of the junction left unmatched. CDR3 size: 13 residues. This chain's CDR3 is CASERGGADTQYF. The CDR3 DNA follows: TGTGCCAGTGAGCGGGGGGGTGCGGATACGCAGTATTTT.

The chain uses TRBV5-1 and TRBJ2-3, with 7 bases identical to TRBD2. CDR1 SGHRS and CDR2 YFSETQ come from the germline V gene. The CDR3 is made up of 14 amino acids. With V trimmed by 5 bases and J by 5 bases, 8 bases remained unmatched. CDR3: CASRPGLGEDTQYF. CDR3 nucleotides: TGCGCCAGCAGACCCGGACTAGGTGAAGATACGCAGTATTTT. Full variable domain (missing parts from reference TRBV5-1 and TRBJ2-3): KAGVTQTPRYLIKTRGQQVTLSCSPISGHRSVSWYQQTPGQGLQFLFEYFSETQRNKGNFPGRFSGRQFSNSRSEMNVSTLELGDSALYLCASRPGLGEDTQYFGPGTRLTVL.

V is TRBV27 and J is TRBJ2-1, with a weak D call TRBD2 (5 bases). Per germline, CDR1 MNHEY and CDR2 SMNVEV (reference sequence). With 4 bases removed from V and 0 bases from J, the gap between germline ends came to 16 bases. The CDR3 contains 17 residues. The CDR3 spells CASSSQRGPSSYNEQFF. The DNA for the CDR3 is TGTGCCAGCAGTTCCCAAAGAGGGCCAAGCTCCTACAATGAGCAGTTCTTC.

The gene calls are TRBV19 and TRBJ1-4; D gene ambiguous. Germline CDR1 reads LNHDA; CDR2 reads SQIVND (reference sequence). This CDR3 has 15 residues. Trimming removed 6 bases from V and 4 bases from J, with 15 bases in between. The CDR3 protein is CASSRERERNEKLFF. In nucleotides, the CDR3 is TGTGCCAGTAGCCGCGAGCGGGAACGTAATGAAAAACTGTTTTTT.

This rearrangement joins TRBV27 to TRBJ2-7; 11 bases match TRBD1. CDR1 is MNHEY, CDR2 SMNVEV, per germline (reference sequence). The CDR3 covers 15 residues. V shed 6 bases, J shed 2 bases, and the junction held 6 bases outside the gene matches. DNA of the CDR3: TGTGCCAGCAGCCTCACGGGACAGGGGGCCTACGAGCAGTACTTC. Protein: CASSLTGQGAYEQYF.

The V and J genes are TRBV5-5 and TRBJ2-7; 10 bases agree with TRBD2. CDR1 is SGHKS, CDR2 YYEKEE, per germline (reference sequence). The length of the CDR3 is 15 residues. The V gene end was trimmed by 4 bases and the J gene end by 7 bases; junction bases not matched to a gene: 11. The DNA for the CDR3 is TGTGCCAGCAGCCGGACTAGCGGAGGGTTACTGGAGCAGTACTTC. Translated: CASSRTSGGLLEQYF.

The chain combines TRBV10-2 with TRBJ2-1, with D possibly TRBD2 on 6 matching bases. Germline V CDR1 and CDR2: WSHSY, SAAADI. V was clipped by 3 bases and J by 6 bases, with 21 bases between them. The length of the CDR3 is 17 residues. The CDR3 DNA reads TGCGCCAGCAGTGACGCCCTGGCGGGGCGGGGATCCAATGAGCAGTTCTTC. This sequence encodes CASSDALAGRGSNEQFF.

The chain recombines TRBV7-8 with TRBJ1-1; D unclear. In germline, CDR1 is SGHVS, CDR2 FQNEAQ. This CDR3 spans 13 amino acids. Trimming removed 4 bases from V and 1 base from J, with 7 bases in between. CDR3 DNA sequence: TGTGCCAGCAGCTCACCCGGGAACACTGAAGCTTTCTTT. Translation gives CASSSPGNTEAFF.

The chain couples TRBV5-1 to TRBJ2-3; 7 bases map to TRBD2. Germline CDR1 SGHRS, CDR2 YFSETQ. The J segment lost 0 bases and the V segment lost 5 bases, leaving 3 bases of the junction unmatched. CDR3 length: 14 amino acids. This CDR3 is CASRLAVSTDTQYF. The CDR3, as DNA: TGCGCCAGCAGGCTAGCGGTCAGCACAGATACGCAGTATTTT.

This rearrangement joins TRBV7-3 to TRBJ2-6, with TRBD1 as a possible D gene (6 bases). The CDR3 length is 16 residues. Looked up from germline, CDR1 is SGHTA and CDR2 is FQGTGA. The V gene lost 5 bases and the J gene lost 4 bases, with 15 bases spanning the gap. The CDR3 is CASSPGGGKGANVLTF. The CDR3 DNA follows: TGTGCCAGCAGCCCAGGTGGGGGCAAAGGGGCCAACGTCCTGACTTTC. Based on the CDR3 plus reference TRBV7-3 and TRBJ2-6, the full variable domain is GAGVSQTPSNKVTEKGKYVELRCDPISGHTALYWYRQSLGQGPEFLIYFQGTGAADDSGLPNDRFFAVRPEGSVSTLKIQRTERGDSAVYLCASSPGGGKGANVLTFGAGSRLTVL.

This clone has just one count. The rearrangement joins TRBV7-2 to TRBJ1-1; D not certain. The CDR3 contains 14 residues. The V end lost 5 bases, the J end lost 0 bases, and 10 bases lay between the germline ends. In germline, CDR1 is SGHTA, CDR2 FQGNSA. This chain's CDR3 is CASSPLRMNTEAFF. The CDR3 DNA sequence: TGTGCCAGCAGCCCTCTGAGGATGAACACTGAAGCTTTCTTT. Full variable domain (outside the CDR3, taken from reference TRBV7-2 and TRBJ1-1): GAGVSQSPSNKVTEKGKDVELRCDPISGHTALYWYRQSLGQGLEFLIYFQGNSAPDKSGLPSDRFSAERTGGSVSTLTIQRTQQEDSAVYLCASSPLRMNTEAFFGQGTRLTVV.

This clone appeared a few times. The chain joins TRBV5-1 to TRBJ2-2; D may be TRBD1 (5 bases). The V and J ends lost 3 bases and 3 bases respectively, with 9 bases between them. The CDR3 runs to 14 residues. Germline CDR1 and CDR2: SGHRS and YFSETQ. The DNA for the CDR3 is TGCGCCAGCAGCTATGACAGCTACACCGGGGAGCTGTTTTTT. This translates into CASSYDSYTGELFF.

The genes are TRBV13 and TRBJ2-7, with a possible D match to TRBD2 (6 bases). The CDR3 has 16 amino acids. Trimming cost V 9 bases and J 0 bases, with 21 bases left between them. CDR1 is PRHDT and CDR2 is FYEKMQ in the germline V gene (reference sequence). The chain's CDR3 is CARGTLGGSVSYEQYF. The CDR3 DNA reads TGTGCCAGGGGGACTTTAGGAGGGTCGGTCTCCTACGAGCAGTACTTC.